Sequencing of this T cell receptor beta chain was carried out in a study of T cells in Graves' hyperthyroidism and ophthalmopathy. Study outcomes and limitations: The model made its ophthalmopathy prediction, and onset followed a median about 6.8 months later. By a 13 V-J model, ophthalmopathy was set apart from stable hyperthyroidism.

Amplification of TCR beta CDR3 regions used RNA as the template. HTBI primers were used for first-round RT-PCR of the TCR CDR3. Each CDR3 protein is one row after TCRdb ran MiXCR on the multiplex PCR reads. The sample lists about 520,000 distinct CDR3 sequences; approximately 24% were seen once. The CDR3 consists of 12 residues. Germline V gene data show CDR1 as GTSNPN and CDR2 as SVGIG (reference sequence). The V end was cut by 4 bases, the J end by 2 bases, with 8 bases between. This clonotype has at least ten counts. Its cognate antigen is unknown. Sequencing was done on a sample of blood. The chain links TRBV30 to TRBJ2-5; weak D call: TRBD1 (5 bases). The source of this sequence is a woman aged 25-40 years with Graves' ophthalmopathy. CDR3 amino acids: CAWKQVQETQYF. The CDR3 DNA follows: TGTGCCTGGAAACAGGTACAAGAGACCCAGTACTTC.